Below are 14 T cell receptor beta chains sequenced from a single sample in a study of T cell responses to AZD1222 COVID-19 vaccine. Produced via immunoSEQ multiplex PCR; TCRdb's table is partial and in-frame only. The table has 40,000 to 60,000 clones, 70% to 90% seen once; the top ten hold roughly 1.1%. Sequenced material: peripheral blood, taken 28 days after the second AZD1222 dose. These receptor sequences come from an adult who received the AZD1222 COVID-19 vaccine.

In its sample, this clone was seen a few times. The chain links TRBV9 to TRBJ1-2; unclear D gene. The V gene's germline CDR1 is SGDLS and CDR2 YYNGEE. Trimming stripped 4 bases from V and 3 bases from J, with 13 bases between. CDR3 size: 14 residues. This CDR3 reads CASSSDLVHYGYTF. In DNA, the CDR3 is TGTGCCAGCAGCTCTGATTTGGTGCACTATGGCTACACCTTC.

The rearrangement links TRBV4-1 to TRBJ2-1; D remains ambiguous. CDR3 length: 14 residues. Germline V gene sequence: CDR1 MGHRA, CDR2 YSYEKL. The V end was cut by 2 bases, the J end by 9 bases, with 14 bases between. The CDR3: CASSQYSRSAEQFF. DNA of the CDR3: TGCGCCAGCAGCCAATACTCTAGAAGCGCTGAGCAGTTCTTC.

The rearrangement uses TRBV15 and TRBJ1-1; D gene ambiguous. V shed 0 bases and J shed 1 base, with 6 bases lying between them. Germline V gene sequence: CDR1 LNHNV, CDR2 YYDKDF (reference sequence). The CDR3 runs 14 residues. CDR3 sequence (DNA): TGTGCCACCAGCAGAGATCTGGGGAACACTGAAGCTTTCTTT. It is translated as CATSRDLGNTEAFF.

CDR3 sequence reads: CASSEILYTDTQYF. The CDR3 DNA follows: TGCGCCAGCAGTGAGATTCTCTACACAGATACGCAGTATTTT. The rearrangement uses TRBV10-2 and TRBJ2-3; unclear D gene. From germline, CDR1 is WSHSY and CDR2 SAAADI. Trimming removed 2 bases at V and 2 bases at J, with 8 bases between. This CDR3 has 14 residues.

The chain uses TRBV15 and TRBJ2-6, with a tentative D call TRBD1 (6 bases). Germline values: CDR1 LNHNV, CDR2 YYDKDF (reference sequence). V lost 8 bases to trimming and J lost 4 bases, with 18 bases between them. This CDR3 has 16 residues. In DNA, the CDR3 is TGTGCCACCGCCCTGGGGGCCTTTGGGGGGGCCAACGTCCTGACTTTC. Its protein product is CATALGAFGGANVLTF.

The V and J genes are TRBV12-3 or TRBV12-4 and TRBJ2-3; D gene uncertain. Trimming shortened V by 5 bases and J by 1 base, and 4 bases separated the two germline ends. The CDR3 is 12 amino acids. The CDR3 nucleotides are TGTGCCAGCAGTCGTGGCACAGATACGCAGTATTTT. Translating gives CASSRGTDTQYF.

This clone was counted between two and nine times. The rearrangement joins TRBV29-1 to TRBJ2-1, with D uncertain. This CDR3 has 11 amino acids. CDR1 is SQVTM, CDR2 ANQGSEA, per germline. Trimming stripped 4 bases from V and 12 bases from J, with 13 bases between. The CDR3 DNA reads TGCAGCGTTGCGGACCTGACGGGGCAGTTCTTC. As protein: CSVADLTGQFF.

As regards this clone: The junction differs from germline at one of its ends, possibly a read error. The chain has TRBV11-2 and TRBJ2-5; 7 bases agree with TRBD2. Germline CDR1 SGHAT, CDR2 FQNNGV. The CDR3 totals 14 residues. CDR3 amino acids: CASSLDGGGETQYF. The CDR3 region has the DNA TGTGCCAGCAGCCTAGACGGGGGAGGGGAGACCCAGTACTTC.

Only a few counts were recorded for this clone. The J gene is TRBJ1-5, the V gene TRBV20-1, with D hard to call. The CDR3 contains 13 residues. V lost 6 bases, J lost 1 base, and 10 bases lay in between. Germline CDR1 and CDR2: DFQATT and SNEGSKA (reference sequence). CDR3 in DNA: TGCAGTGCCAGTCCTTGGAGCAATCAGCCCCAGCATTTT. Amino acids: CSASPWSNQPQHF.

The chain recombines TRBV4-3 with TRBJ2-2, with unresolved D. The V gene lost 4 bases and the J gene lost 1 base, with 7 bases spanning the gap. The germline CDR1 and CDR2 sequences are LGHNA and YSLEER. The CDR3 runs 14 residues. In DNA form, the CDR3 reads TGCGCCAGCAGCCTCGACGGGAACACCGGGGAGCTGTTTTTT. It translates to CASSLDGNTGELFF.

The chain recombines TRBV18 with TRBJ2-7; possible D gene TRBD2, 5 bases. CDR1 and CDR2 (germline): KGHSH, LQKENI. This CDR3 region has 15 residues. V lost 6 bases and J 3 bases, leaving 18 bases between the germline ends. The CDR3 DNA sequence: TGTGCCAGCTCGCCTCAGGCGGAGGCAGGCTACGAGCAGTACTTC. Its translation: CASSPQAEAGYEQYF.

CDR3 region: CASSPGSPWPGELFF. The CDR3 DNA sequence: TGTGCCAGCAGTCCCGGGTCTCCTTGGCCCGGGGAGCTGTTTTTT. The V call is TRBV6-5, the J call TRBJ2-2; no firm D call. The CDR3 is 15 amino acids. Germline assignment: CDR1 MNHEY and CDR2 SVGAGI. V was clipped by 5 bases and J by 6 bases, with 16 bases between them.

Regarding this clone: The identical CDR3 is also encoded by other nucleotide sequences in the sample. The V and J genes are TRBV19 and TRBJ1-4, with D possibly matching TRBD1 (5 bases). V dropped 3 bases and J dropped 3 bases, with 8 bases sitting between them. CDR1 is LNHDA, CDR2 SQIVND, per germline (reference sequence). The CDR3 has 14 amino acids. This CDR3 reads CASSIQGANEKLFF. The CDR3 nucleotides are TGTGCCAGTAGTATTCAGGGAGCTAATGAAAAACTGTTTTTT.

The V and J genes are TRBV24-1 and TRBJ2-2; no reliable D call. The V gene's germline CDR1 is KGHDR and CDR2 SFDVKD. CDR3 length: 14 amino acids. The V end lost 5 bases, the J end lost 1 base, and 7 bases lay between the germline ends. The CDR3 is CATSVAVNTGELFF. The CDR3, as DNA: TGTGCCACCAGTGTGGCGGTGAACACCGGGGAGCTGTTTTTT.